Listed below are T cell receptor beta chains from one sample, sequenced in a study of control samples from healthy donors and cancer patients. Produced via immunoSEQ multiplex PCR; TCRdb's table is partial and in-frame only. The repertoire has approximately 170,000 clones, about 92% of them found once; the top ten carry more than 1.3%. Sequencing was done on a sample of blood. These receptors were obtained from a young man in good health. CDR3s include the opening cysteine and the closing phenylalanine or tryptophan. A D gene is named only where the DNA matches it firmly. Not every row has a clone size; where given, it reads once, few, many or a size class.

clone_size,j_call,v_call,d_call,cdr3_nt,cdr3_aa
-,TRBJ1-1,TRBV7-9,-,TGTGCCAGCAGCTTAGCATTACAGACTGAAGCTTTCTTT,CASSLALQTEAFF
-,TRBJ2-2,TRBV3-1/TRBV3-2,TRBD2,TGTGCCAGCAGCCTAAGACTAGCGCGGAACACCGGGGAGCTGTTTTTT,CASSLRLARNTGELFF
-,TRBJ2-7,TRBV3-1/TRBV3-2,-,TGTGCCAGCAGCCAAGATAATGGGGGACCCTCCTACGAGCAGTACTTC,CASSQDNGGPSYEQYF
-,TRBJ1-2,TRBV12-3/TRBV12-4,-,TGTGCCAGCAGTTTAAGGGTTTACTATGGCTACACCTTC,CASSLRVYYGYTF
-,TRBJ1-5,TRBV3-1/TRBV3-2,-,TGTGCCAGCAGCCCTGGGTGGGGCGGCCCTTATAGCAATCAGCCCCAGCATTTT,CASSPGWGGPYSNQPQHF
-,TRBJ2-3,TRBV7-7,TRBD2,TGTGCCAGCAGCCCGGGACTAGCGGGGGCGGTGGATACGCAGTATTTT,CASSPGLAGAVDTQYF
-,TRBJ1-1,TRBV18,TRBD1,TGTGCCAGCTCGCGACAGGGGGTTCTGGTCACTGAAGCTTTCTTT,CASSRQGVLVTEAFF
-,TRBJ1-2,TRBV2,-,TGTGCCAGCAGTTCGACGGAGACTAACTATGGCTACACCTTC,CASSSTETNYGYTF
-,TRBJ2-2,TRBV5-1,TRBD2,TGCGCCAGCAGCACGGGACTAGCATCGGGGGAGCTGTTTTTT,CASSTGLASGELFF
once,TRBJ2-7,TRBV4-1,-,TGCGCCAGCAGCCAAGTGGCGCTGGGACTTCCTGACTACGAGCAGTACTTC,CASSQVALGLPDYEQYF
-,TRBJ1-2,TRBV28,-,TGTGCCAGCAGTTTAAGGGCGCGCTCGAAGGGTGGCGGCTACACCTTC,CASSLRARSKGGGYTF
-,TRBJ1-1,TRBV30,TRBD1,TGTGCCTGGGAGAGGGGGCTCGGAACTGAAGCTTTCTTT,CAWERGLGTEAFF
-,TRBJ1-1,TRBV30,-,TGTGCCTGGATTTACGAGGGAAGGGCTGAAGCTTTCTTT,CAWIYEGRAEAFF
-,TRBJ2-7,TRBV10-1,TRBD1,TGCGCCATGCCCTCAACAACGCCGTTCAGGGGGCCCTACGAGCAGTACTTC,CAMPSTTPFRGPYEQYF
-,TRBJ2-1,TRBV5-1,TRBD2,TGCGCCAGCAGCCCGCCTAGCGGGAGGGGGGGCAATGAGCAGTTCTTC,CASSPPSGRGGNEQFF
-,TRBJ2-3,TRBV29-1,TRBD2,TGCAGCGTGACCCCGGGACTAGCGGTTCCAGATACGCAGTATTTT,CSVTPGLAVPDTQYF
-,TRBJ2-5,TRBV27,TRBD1,TGTGCCAGCAGTTCCACTGACAGGGGCGGAGAGACCCAGTACTTC,CASSSTDRGGETQYF
-,TRBJ1-1,TRBV3-1/TRBV3-2,TRBD1,TGTGCCAGCAGCCCCCGGCCGGGACAGCTGATGAACACTGAAGCTTTCTTT,CASSPRPGQLMNTEAFF
-,TRBJ2-7,TRBV25-1,TRBD2,TGTGCCAGCAGAGAGCGGGGCGAATCTTACGAGCAGTACTTC,CASRERGESYEQYF
few,TRBJ2-3,TRBV2,TRBD2,TGTGCCAGCAGCGACCTTGTAACGGGACTAGCGGGAGACGCAGATACGCAGTATTTT,CASSDLVTGLAGDADTQYF
-,TRBJ1-1,TRBV7-2,-,TGTGCCAGCAGCTCGGTCCCTGCTGGGATGACTTTCTTT,CASSSVPAGMTFF
-,TRBJ2-1,TRBV19,-,TGTGCCAGTAGTATAGTGCCCAGGGGGGTGAATGAGCAGTTCTTC,CASSIVPRGVNEQFF
-,TRBJ1-6,TRBV7-9,-,TGTGCCAGCAGCTTAGCTCCGACAGGCCGACGGAGTTCACCCCTCCACTTT,CASSLAPTGRRSSPLHF
-,TRBJ2-1,TRBV29-1,TRBD2,TGCAGCGTTGCCCCCAGCGGGGTGGACAATGAGCAGTTCTTC,CSVAPSGVDNEQFF
few,TRBJ2-1,TRBV28,-,TGTGCCAGCAGTTTATTACAATCCCCCGGGACGTCCTCCTACAATGAGCAGTTCTTC,CASSLLQSPGTSSYNEQFF
-,TRBJ1-5,TRBV7-2,-,TGTGCCAGCAGCTTCGGACAGCTCAATCAGCCCCAGCATTTT,CASSFGQLNQPQHF
-,TRBJ2-1,TRBV11-2,-,TGTGCCAGCAGAGGCGCCTATAGCTCCTACAATGAGCAGTTCTTC,CASRGAYSSYNEQFF
-,TRBJ1-1,TRBV30,-,TGTGCCTGGAGAATGGACACGGACACTGAAGCTTTCTTT,CAWRMDTDTEAFF
-,TRBJ2-1,TRBV5-1,-,TGCGCCAGCAGCTTGGAAATTGGCTGGGGGAGGAACGATGAGCAGTTCTTC,CASSLEIGWGRNDEQFF
-,TRBJ2-1,TRBV18,-,TGTGCCAGCTCGGGGTTAGGGGAGCAGTTCTTC,CASSGLGEQFF
-,TRBJ1-4,TRBV5-5,-,TGTGCCAGCAGCTTTTCTGGGACTAATGAAAAACTGTTTTTT,CASSFSGTNEKLFF
-,TRBJ2-7,TRBV2,-,TGTGCCAGCAGAGGGAGCGCCGAGCAGTACTTC,CASRGSAEQYF
-,TRBJ1-2,TRBV19,-,TGTGCCAGTATTCCCTCCCACGACTGGGGGAGAGGCTACACCTTC,CASIPSHDWGRGYTF
-,TRBJ2-7,TRBV5-8,-,TGTGCCAGCACCATTTCAAAGGGTAGCTCCTACGAGCAGTACTTC,CASTISKGSSYEQYF
-,TRBJ2-6,TRBV28,-,TGTGCCAGCAGTCCCGCGTTTGCCAGGGGTCTATCTGGGGCCAACGTCCTGACTTTC,CASSPAFARGLSGANVLTF
once,TRBJ2-1,TRBV2,TRBD2,TGTGCCAGCATAGCGGGGAGCTCCTACAATGAGCAGTTCTTC,CASIAGSSYNEQFF
-,TRBJ1-5,TRBV2,-,TGTGCCAGCAGTTTCGACAGTTATCAGCCCCAGCATTTT,CASSFDSYQPQHF
-,TRBJ2-1,TRBV2,TRBD2,TGTGCCAGCAGTGAATGGACTAGCGGGGGGAACAATGAGCAGTTCTTC,CASSEWTSGGNNEQFF
-,TRBJ2-3,TRBV4-1,TRBD2,TGCGCCAGCAGCCAAGAAAGCGGGGGAGATACGCAGTATTTT,CASSQESGGDTQYF
-,TRBJ2-3,TRBV6-2/TRBV6-3,TRBD2,TGTGCCAGCAGCCTAGCGGGGATTGGCACAGATACGCAGTATTTT,CASSLAGIGTDTQYF
-,TRBJ1-2,TRBV28,-,TGTGCCAGCAGTTTTGGGGGTGCCTATGGCTACACCTTC,CASSFGGAYGYTF
few,TRBJ1-6,TRBV3-1/TRBV3-2,TRBD1,TGTGCCAGCAGTTACAGACAGGGCCGGAATTCACCCCTCCACTTT,CASSYRQGRNSPLHF
-,TRBJ2-1,TRBV24-1,TRBD2,TGTGCCACCAGCGCCGGGGGGGCCCGGGCCCCCAATGAGCAGTTCTTC,CATSAGGARAPNEQFF
few,TRBJ2-1,TRBV5-5,-,TGTGCCAGCAGCCGAATTCGGTGGGGGTACAATGAGCAGTTCTTC,CASSRIRWGYNEQFF